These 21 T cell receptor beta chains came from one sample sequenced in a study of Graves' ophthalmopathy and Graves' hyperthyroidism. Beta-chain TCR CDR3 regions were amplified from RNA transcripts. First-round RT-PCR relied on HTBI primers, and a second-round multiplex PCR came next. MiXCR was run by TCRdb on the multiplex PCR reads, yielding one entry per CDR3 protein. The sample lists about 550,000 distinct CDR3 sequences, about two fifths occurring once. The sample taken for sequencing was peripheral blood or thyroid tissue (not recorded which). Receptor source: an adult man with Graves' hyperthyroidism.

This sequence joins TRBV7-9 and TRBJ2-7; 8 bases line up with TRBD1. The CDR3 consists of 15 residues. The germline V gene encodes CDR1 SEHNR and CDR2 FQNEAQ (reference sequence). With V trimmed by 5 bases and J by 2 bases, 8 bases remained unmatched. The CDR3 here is CASSETTGGTYEQYF. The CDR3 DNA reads TGTGCCAGCAGCGAAACAACAGGGGGGACCTACGAGCAGTACTTC.

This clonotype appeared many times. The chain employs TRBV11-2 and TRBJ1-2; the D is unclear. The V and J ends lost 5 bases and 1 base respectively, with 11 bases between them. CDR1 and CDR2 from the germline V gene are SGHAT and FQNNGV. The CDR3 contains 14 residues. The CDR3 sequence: CASSRGRNNYGYTF. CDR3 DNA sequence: TGTGCCAGCAGCCGAGGACGGAATAACTATGGCTACACCTTC.

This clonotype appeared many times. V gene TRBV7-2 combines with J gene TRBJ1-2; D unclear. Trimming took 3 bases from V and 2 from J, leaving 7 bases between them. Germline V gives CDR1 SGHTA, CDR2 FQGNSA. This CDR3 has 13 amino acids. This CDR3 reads CASSLDPNYGYTF. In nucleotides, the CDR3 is TGTGCCAGCAGCTTGGATCCCAACTATGGCTACACCTTC. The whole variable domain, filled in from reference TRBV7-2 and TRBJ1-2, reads GAGVSQSPSNKVTEKGKDVELRCDPISGHTALYWYRQSLGQGLEFLIYFQGNSAPDKSGLPSDRFSAERTGGSVSTLTIQRTQQEDSAVYLCASSLDPNYGYTFGSGTRLTVV.

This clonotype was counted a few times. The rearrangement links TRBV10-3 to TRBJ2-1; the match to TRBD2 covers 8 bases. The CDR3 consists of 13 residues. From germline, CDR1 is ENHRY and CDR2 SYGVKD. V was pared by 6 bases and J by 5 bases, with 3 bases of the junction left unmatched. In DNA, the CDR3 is TGTGCCATCAGGGGAGCGGGAGACAATGAGCAGTTCTTC. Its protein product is CAIRGAGDNEQFF.

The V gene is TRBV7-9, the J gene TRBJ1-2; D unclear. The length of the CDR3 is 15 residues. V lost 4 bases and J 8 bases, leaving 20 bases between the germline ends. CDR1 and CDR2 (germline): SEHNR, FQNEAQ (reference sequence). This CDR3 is CASSSYQWVEGGYTF. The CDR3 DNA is TGTGCCAGCAGCTCCTATCAATGGGTAGAAGGGGGCTACACCTTC.

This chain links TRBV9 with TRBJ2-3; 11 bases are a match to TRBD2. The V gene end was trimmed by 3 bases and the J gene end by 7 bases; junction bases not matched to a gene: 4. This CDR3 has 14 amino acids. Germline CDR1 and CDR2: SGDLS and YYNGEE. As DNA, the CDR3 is TGTGCCAGCAGCGACCGGACTAGCGGGTATACGCAGTATTTT. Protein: CASSDRTSGYTQYF.

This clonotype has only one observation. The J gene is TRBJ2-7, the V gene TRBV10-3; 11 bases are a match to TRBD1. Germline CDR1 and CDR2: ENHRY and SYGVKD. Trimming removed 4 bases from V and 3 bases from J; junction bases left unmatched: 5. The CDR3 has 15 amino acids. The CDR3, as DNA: TGTGCCATCAGTGGGGGGGACAGGGGGGGCTACGAGCAGTACTTC. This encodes CAISGGDRGGYEQYF.

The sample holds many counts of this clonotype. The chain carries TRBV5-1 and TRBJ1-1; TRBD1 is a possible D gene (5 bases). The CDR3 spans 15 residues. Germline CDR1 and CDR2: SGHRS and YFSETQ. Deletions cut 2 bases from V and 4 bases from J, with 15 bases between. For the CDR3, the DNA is TGCGCCAGCAGCTTCCAACAACCCGGGGGCACTGAAGCTTTCTTT. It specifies CASSFQQPGGTEAFF.

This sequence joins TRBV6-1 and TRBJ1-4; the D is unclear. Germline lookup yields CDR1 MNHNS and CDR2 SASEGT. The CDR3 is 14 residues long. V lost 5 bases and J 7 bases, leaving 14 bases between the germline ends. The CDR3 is CASSRPEGFEKLFF. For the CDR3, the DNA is TGTGCCAGCAGTAGACCTGAGGGCTTTGAAAAACTGTTTTTT.

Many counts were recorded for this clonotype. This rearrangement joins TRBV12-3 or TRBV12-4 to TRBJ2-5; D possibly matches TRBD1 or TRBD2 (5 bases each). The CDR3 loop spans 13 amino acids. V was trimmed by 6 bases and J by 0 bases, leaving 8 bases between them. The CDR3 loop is CASRPGHQETQYF. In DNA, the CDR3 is TGTGCCAGCAGACCGGGACACCAAGAGACCCAGTACTTC.

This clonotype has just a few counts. The CDR3 DNA is TGTGCCAGCACCTTAGCAAGCGGGGGAACTGAAGCTTTCTTT. This codes for CASTLASGGTEAFF. This sequence joins TRBV6-5 and TRBJ1-1; weak D call: TRBD1 (5 bases). The ends were cut back, 7 bases at V and 5 bases at J, with 17 bases in the middle. The germline gives CDR1 MNHEY, CDR2 SVGAGI. The CDR3 totals 14 residues.

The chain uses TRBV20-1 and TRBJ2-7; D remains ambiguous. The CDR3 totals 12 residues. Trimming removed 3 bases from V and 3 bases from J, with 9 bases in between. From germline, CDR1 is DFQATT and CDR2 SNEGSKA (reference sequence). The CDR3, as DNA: TGCAGTGCTAGTAACTATGGCTACGAGCAGTACTTC. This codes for CSASNYGYEQYF.

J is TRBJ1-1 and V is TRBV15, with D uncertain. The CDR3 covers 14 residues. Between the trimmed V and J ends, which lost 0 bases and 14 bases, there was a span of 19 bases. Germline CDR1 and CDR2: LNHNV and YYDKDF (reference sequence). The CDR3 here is CATSREGGYNEQFF. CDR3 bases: TGTGCCACCAGCAGAGAAGGCGGGTACAATGAGCAGTTCTTT.

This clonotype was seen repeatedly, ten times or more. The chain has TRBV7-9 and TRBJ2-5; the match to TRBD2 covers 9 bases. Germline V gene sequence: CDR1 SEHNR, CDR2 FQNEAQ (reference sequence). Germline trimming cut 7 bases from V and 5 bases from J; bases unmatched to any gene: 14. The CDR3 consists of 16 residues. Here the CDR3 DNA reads TGTGCCAGCACCCGTTCTGGCGGGGGGGCCATGGAGACCCAGTACTTC. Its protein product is CASTRSGGGAMETQYF.

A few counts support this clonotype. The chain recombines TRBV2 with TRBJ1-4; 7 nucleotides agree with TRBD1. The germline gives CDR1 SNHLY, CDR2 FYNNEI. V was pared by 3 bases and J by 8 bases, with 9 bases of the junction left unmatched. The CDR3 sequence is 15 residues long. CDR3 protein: CASSEVNRGYEKLFF. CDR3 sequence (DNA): TGTGCCAGCAGTGAGGTTAACAGGGGATACGAAAAACTGTTTTTT.

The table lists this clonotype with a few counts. Here the CDR3 reads CASSVNEQYF. In DNA form, the CDR3 reads TGTGCCAGCAGCGTTAATGAGCAGTACTTC. The chain combines TRBV9 with TRBJ2-7; no clear D gene. V was cut by 2 bases and J by 7 bases, with 4 bases left in between. This CDR3 has 10 amino acids. Germline CDR1 reads SGDLS; CDR2 reads YYNGEE.

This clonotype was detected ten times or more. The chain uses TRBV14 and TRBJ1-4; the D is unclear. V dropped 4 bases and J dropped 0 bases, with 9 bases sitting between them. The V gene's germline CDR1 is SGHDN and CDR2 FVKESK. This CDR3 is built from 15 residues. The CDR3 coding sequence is TGTGCCAGCAGCCCAGACGGTACAACTAATGAAAAACTGTTTTTT. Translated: CASSPDGTTNEKLFF.

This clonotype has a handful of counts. The CDR3 protein is CASSQESGTGIGDGYTF. The CDR3 region has the DNA TGCGCCAGCAGCCAAGAGAGTGGGACAGGGATTGGCGATGGCTACACCTTC. The chain recombines TRBV4-1 with TRBJ1-2; 9 positions match TRBD1. This CDR3 is 17 amino acids long. With V trimmed by 0 bases and J by 6 bases, 11 bases remained unmatched. In germline, CDR1 is MGHRA, CDR2 YSYEKL.

CDR3: CASSSFGQVGTDTQYF. Written as DNA, the CDR3 is TGTGCCAGCAGCTCCTTTGGGCAAGTGGGCACAGATACGCAGTATTTT. The chain is built from TRBV7-2 and TRBJ2-3; D gene ambiguous. This CDR3 spans 16 amino acids. Germline V CDR1 and CDR2: SGHTA, FQGNSA. The V and J ends lost 4 bases and 1 base respectively, with 15 bases between them.

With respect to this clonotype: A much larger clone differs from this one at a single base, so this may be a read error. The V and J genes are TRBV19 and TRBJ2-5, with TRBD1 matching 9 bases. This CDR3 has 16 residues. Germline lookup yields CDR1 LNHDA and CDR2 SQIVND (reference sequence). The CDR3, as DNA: TGTGCCAGTAGTATGGGGACAGGGTTTCGGGGAGAGACCCAGCACTTC. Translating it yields CASSMGTGFRGETQHF.

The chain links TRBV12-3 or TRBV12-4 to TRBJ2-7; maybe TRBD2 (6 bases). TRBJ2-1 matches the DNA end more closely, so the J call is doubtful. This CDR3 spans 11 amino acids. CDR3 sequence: CASRQAGEQFF. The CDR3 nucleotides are TGTGCCAGCAGGCAAGCGGGTGAGCAGTTCTTC.